This T cell receptor beta chain was obtained from a study of a mutant IDH1 vaccine in newly diagnosed glioma. Study at large: Patients began vaccination 4-6 weeks after radiotherapy alone, or with temozolomide cycles. Patients under treatment included around 60% males and approximately 38% females and had a mean age of around 40 years. Regarding the study as a whole: Top peripheral T cell clonotype shifts appeared unrelated to pseudoprogression.

The time point was: week 5, during vaccination. Topical imiquimod was applied with each vaccine dose, which held 300 ug of mutant IDH1 20-mer peptide. On this clone: No antigen is known for it.

Losses at the gene ends were 3 bases for V and 3 bases for J; bases not matched to a gene: 12. The CDR3 is 19 residues long. Germline-derived CDR1 and CDR2 are SGHVS and FQNEAQ. Profiling relied on immunoSEQ multiplex PCR, and the TCRdb table lists in-frame clones only, not all of them. Among fewer than 30,000 clones listed, 75% to 80% were seen once. This clonotype was obtained from a middle-aged man with glioma. Sequenced here: PBMCs, sampled from a glioma patient whose treatment included an IDH1 peptide vaccine. J is TRBJ2-6 and V is TRBV7-8; 9 bases agree with TRBD1. The CDR3 sequence: CASSFFDRGTGGGANVLTF. CDR3 bases: TGTGCCAGCAGCTTCTTCGACAGGGGGACGGGTGGTGGGGCCAACGTCCTGACTTTC.